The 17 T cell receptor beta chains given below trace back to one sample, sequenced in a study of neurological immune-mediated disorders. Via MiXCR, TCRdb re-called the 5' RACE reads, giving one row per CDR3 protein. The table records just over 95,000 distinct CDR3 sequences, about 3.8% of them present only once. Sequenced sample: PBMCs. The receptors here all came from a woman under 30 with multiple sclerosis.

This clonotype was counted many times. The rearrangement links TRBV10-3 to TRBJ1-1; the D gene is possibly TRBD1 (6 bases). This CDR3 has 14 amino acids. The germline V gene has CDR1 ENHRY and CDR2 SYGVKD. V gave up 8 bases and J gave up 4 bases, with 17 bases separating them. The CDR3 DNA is TGTGCCATCGGTCAAGGGGGGGAGGTCACTGAAGCTTTCTTT. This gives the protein CAIGQGGEVTEAFF.

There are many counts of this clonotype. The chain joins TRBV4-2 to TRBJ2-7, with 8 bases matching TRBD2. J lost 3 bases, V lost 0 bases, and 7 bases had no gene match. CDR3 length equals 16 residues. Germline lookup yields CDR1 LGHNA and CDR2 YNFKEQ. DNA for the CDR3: TGTGCCAGCAGCCAAGAGTCGGGAGGGCCCCTCTACGAGCAGTACTTC. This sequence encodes CASSQESGGPLYEQYF.

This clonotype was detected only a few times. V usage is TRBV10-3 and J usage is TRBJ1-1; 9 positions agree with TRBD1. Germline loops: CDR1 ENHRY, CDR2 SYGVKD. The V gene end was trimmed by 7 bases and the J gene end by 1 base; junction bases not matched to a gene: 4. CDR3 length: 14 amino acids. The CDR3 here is CAITLGQGNTEAFF. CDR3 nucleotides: TGTGCCATCACCTTGGGACAGGGGAACACTGAAGCTTTCTTT.

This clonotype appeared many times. The CDR3 DNA follows: TGTGCCAGCAGCTGGACCGGGACGCCTGTGGTGGAGACCCAGTACTTC. It specifies CASSWTGTPVVETQYF. This chain uses TRBV5-5 with TRBJ2-5, with D tentatively TRBD1 or TRBD2 (5 bases each). This CDR3 contains 16 residues. Trimming removed 3 bases from V and 5 bases from J, with 20 bases in between. Germline values: CDR1 SGHKS, CDR2 YYEKEE (reference sequence).

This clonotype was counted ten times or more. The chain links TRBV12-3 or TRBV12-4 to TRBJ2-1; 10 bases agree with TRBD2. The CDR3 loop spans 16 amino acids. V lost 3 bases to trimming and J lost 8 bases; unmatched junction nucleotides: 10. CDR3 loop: CASSFRSGRGLDEQFF. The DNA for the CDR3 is TGTGCCAGCAGTTTTAGGAGCGGGAGGGGGCTCGATGAGCAGTTCTTC.

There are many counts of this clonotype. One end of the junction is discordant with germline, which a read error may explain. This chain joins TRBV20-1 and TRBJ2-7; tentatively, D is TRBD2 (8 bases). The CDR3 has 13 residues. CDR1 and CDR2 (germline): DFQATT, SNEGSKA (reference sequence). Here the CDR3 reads CSASPGGKRESAF. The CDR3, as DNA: TGCAGTGCGTCCCCAGGGGGAAAGCGGGAGAGCGCCTTC.

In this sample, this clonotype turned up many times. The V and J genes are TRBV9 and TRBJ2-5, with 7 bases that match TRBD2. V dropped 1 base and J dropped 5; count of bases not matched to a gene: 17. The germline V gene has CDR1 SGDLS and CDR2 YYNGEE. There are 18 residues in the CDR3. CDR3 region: CASSVLFMEREVFETQYF. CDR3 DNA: TGTGCCAGCAGCGTACTCTTCATGGAGCGGGAAGTATTTGAGACCCAGTACTTC.

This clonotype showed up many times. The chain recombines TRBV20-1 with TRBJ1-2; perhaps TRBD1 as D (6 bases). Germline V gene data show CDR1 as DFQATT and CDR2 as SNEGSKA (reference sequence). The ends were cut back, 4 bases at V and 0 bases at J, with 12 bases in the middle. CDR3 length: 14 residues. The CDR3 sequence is CSATLDSSNYGYTF. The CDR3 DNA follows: TGCAGTGCTACACTGGACAGCTCTAACTATGGCTACACCTTC.

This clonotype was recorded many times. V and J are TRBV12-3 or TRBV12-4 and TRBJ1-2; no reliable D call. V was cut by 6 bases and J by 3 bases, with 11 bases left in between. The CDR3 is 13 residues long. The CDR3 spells CASSPQDYYGYTF. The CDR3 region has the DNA TGTGCCAGCAGCCCCCAGGACTACTATGGCTACACCTTC.

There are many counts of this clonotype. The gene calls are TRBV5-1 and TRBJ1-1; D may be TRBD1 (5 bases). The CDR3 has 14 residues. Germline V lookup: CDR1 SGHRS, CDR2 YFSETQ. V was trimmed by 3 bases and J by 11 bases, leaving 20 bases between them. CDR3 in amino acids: CASSSLGGAGRAFF. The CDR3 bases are TGCGCCAGCAGCTCTCTGGGCGGGGCTGGACGGGCTTTCTTT.

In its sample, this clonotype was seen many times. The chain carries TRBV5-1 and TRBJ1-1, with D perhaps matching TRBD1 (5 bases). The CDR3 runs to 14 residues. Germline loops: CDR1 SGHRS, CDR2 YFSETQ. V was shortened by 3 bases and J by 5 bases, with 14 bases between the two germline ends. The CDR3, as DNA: TGCGCCAGCAGCTCTCCGGGGGTAGGGACTGAAGCTTTCTTT. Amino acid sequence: CASSSPGVGTEAFF. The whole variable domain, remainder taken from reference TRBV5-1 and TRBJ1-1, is KAGVTQTPRYLIKTRGQQVTLSCSPISGHRSVSWYQQTPGQGLQFLFEYFSETQRNKGNFPGRFSGRQFSNSRSEMNVSTLELGDSALYLCASSSPGVGTEAFFGQGTRLTVV.

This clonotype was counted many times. CDR3 in DNA: TGCAGTGCAACCAGGGGTTCCACAGATACGCAGTATTTT. Residues: CSATRGSTDTQYF. The chain has TRBV20-1 and TRBJ2-3; TRBD1 is a possible D gene (6 bases). The CDR3 contains 13 residues. V was cut by 6 bases and J by 2 bases, with 12 bases left in between. Germline assignment: CDR1 DFQATT and CDR2 SNEGSKA (reference sequence).

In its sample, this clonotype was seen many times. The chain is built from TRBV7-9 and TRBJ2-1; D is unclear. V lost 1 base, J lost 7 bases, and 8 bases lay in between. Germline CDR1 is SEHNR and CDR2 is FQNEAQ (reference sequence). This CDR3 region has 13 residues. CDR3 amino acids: CASSLGGANEQFF. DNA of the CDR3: TGTGCCAGCAGCTTAGGCGGCGCTAATGAGCAGTTCTTC.

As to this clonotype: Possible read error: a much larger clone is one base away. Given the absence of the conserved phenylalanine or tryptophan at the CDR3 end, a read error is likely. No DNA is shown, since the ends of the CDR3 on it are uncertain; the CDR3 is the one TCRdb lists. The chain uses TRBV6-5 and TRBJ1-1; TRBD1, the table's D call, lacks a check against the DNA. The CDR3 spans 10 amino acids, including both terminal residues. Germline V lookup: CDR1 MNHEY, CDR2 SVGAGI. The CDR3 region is CAGGKREKRG.

CDR3 protein: CSARGGQKNTEAFF. The CDR3 region has the DNA TGCAGTGCTAGAGGCGGACAGAAGAACACTGAAGCTTTCTTT. V and J are TRBV20-1 and TRBJ1-1, with TRBD1 as a possible D gene (6 bases). This CDR3 is built from 14 residues. V was clipped by 1 base and J by 1 base, with 10 bases between them. From germline, CDR1 is DFQATT and CDR2 SNEGSKA (reference sequence).

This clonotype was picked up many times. CDR3 region: CASSLGQEGFREQYF. The CDR3 DNA reads TGTGCCAGCAGTTTGGGACAGGAAGGTTTTCGCGAGCAGTACTTC. J is TRBJ2-7 and V is TRBV12-3 or TRBV12-4; 8 bases align to TRBD1. The CDR3 runs 15 residues. With V trimmed by 3 bases and J by 6 bases, 10 bases remained unmatched.

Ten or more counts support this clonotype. The CDR3, as DNA: TGTGCCACCAGAGGCTCCGGGACAGGGGGCTTTGGCTACACCTTC. This codes for CATRGSGTGGFGYTF. V is TRBV15 and J is TRBJ1-2, with 12 positions matching TRBD1. The V gene's germline CDR1 is LNHNV and CDR2 YYDKDF (reference sequence). V lost 6 bases to trimming and J lost 7 bases; unmatched junction nucleotides: 9. The CDR3 is 15 residues long.